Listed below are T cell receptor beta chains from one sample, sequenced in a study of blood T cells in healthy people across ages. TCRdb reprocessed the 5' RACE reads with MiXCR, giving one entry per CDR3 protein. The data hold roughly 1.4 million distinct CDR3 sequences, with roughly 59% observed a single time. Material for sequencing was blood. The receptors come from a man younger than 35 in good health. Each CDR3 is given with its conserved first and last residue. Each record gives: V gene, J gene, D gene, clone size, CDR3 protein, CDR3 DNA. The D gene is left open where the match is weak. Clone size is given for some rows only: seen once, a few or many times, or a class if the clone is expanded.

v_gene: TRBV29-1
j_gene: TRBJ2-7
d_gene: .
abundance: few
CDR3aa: CSVDGGESYEQYF
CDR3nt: TGCAGCGTTGATGGTGGGGAGAGCTACGAGCAGTACTTC

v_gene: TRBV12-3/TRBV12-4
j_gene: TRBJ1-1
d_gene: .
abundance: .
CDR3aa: CASRPSQGNTEAFF
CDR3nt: TGTGCCAGCAGGCCTAGCCAAGGGAACACTGAAGCTTTCTTT

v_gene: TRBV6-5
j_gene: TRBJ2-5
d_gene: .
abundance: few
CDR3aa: CASSYSHRLLEQYF
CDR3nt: TGTGCCAGCAGTTACTCACACAGACTCTTGGAGCAGTACTTC

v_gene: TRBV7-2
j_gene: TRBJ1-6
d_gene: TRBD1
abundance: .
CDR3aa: CASSLRQGHSPLHF
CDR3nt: TGTGCCAGCAGCCTTCGACAGGGCCATTCACCCCTCCACTTT

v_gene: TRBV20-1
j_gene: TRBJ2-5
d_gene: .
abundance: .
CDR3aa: CGAQNQETQYF
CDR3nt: TGCGGTGCTCAAAACCAAGAGACCCAGTACTTC

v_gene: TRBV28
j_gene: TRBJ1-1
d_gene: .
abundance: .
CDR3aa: CASSPGQEAFF
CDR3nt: TGTGCCAGCTCTCCGGGACAAGAAGCTTTCTTT

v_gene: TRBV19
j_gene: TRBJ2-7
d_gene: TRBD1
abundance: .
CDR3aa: CATSDRVNEQYF
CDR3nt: TGTGCCACCTCGGACAGGGTGAACGAGCAGTACTTC

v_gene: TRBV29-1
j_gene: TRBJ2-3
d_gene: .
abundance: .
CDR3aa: CSLRRADTQYF
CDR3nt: TGCAGCCTTCGGCGGGCAGATACGCAGTATTTT

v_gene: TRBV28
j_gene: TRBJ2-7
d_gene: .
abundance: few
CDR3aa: CASSLPGNEQYF
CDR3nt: TGTGCCAGCAGCCTCCCGGGGAACGAGCAGTACTTC

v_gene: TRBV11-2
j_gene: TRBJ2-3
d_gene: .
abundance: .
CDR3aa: CASSTAGRSADTQYF
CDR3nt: TGTGCCAGCAGCACGGCAGGGCGGAGTGCAGATACGCAGTATTTT

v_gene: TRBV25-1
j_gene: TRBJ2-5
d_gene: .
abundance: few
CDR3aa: CASGSDQETQYF
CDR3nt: TGTGCCAGTGGGTCAGACCAAGAGACCCAGTACTTC

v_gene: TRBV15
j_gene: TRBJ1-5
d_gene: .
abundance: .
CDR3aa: CATSIGDQPQHF
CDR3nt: TGTGCCACCAGCATCGGGGATCAGCCCCAGCATTTT

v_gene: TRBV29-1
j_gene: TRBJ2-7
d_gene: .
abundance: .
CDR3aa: CSVEAQDGEQYF
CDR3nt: TGCAGCGTTGAAGCACAGGATGGGGAGCAGTACTTC

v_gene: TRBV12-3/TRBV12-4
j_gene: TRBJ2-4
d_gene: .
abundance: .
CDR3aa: CASSLFLVDIQYF
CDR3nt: TGTGCCAGTAGTCTATTCCTTGTGGACATTCAGTACTTC

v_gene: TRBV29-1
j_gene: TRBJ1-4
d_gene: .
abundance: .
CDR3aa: CSVVTAFEKLFF
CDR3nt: TGCAGCGTTGTGACGGCTTTCGAAAAACTGTTTTTT

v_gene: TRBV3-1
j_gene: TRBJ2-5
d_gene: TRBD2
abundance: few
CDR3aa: CASSQDPSGKETQYF
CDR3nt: TGTGCCAGCAGCCAAGACCCTAGCGGAAAAGAGACCCAGTACTTC

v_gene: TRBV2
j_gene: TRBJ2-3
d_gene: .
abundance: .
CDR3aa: CASQGGEATQYF
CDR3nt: TGTGCCAGCCAGGGTGGGGAGGCTACGCAGTATTTT

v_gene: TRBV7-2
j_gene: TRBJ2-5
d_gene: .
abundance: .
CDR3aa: CASSNGEGAREQYF
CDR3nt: TGTGCCAGCAGCAACGGGGAGGGGGCGCGGGAGCAGTACTTC

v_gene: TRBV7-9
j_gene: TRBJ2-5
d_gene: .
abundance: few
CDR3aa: CASSTTTQGQETQYF
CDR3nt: TGTGCCAGCAGCACTACCACTCAGGGTCAAGAGACCCAGTACTTC

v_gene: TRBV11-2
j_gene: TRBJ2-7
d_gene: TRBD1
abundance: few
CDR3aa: CASSLDPGGQGYEQYF
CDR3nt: TGTGCCAGCAGCTTAGATCCGGGGGGACAGGGCTACGAGCAGTACTTC

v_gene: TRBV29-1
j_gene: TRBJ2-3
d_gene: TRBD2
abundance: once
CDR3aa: CSGGRGLITDTQYF
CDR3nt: TGCAGCGGTGGGAGGGGCTTGATAACAGATACGCAGTATTTT

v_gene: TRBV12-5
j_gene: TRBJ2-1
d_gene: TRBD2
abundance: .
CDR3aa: CASGPPSRGGRGNEQFF
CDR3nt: TGTGCTAGTGGTCCCCCTTCGCGGGGGGGCCGGGGGAATGAGCAGTTCTTC

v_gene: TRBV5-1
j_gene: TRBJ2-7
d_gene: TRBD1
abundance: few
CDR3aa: CASSFLQGAYEQYF
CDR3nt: TGCGCCAGCAGCTTCCTACAGGGGGCCTACGAGCAGTACTTC

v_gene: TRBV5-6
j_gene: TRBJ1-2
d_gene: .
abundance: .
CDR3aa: CASSLEGNYYGYTF
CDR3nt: TGTGCCAGCAGCTTGGAGGGCAATTACTATGGCTACACCTTC

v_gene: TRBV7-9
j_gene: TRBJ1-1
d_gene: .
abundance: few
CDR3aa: CASRTPSGGDGPPTVEAFF
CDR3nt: TGTGCCAGCAGGACCCCGTCCGGGGGAGACGGACCCCCGACGGTAGAAGCTTTCTTT

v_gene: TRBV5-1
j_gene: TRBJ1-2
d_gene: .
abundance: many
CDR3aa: CASSLGMGNYGYTF
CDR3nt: TGCGCCAGCAGCTTGGGGATGGGGAACTATGGCTACACCTTC

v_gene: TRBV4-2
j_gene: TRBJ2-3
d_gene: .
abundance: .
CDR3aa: CASSPNLDSTDTQYF
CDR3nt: TGTGCCAGCAGCCCTAATCTAGACTCCACAGATACGCAGTATTTT

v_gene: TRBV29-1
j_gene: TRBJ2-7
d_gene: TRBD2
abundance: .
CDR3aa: CSPRLAGKDEQYF
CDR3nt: TGCAGCCCTAGACTAGCGGGAAAGGACGAGCAGTACTTC

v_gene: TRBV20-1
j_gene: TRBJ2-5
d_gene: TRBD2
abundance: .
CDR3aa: CSANPGTSGTQETQYF
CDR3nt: TGCAGTGCTAACCCGGGGACTAGCGGGACCCAAGAGACCCAGTACTTC

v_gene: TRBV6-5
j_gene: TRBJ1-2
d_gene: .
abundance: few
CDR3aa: CASTTGSVGYTF
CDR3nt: TGTGCCAGCACCACGGGGTCGGTTGGCTACACCTTC

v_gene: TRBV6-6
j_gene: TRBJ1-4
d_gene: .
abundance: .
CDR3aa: CASSPGANEKLFF
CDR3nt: TGTGCCAGCAGCCCCGGGGCTAATGAAAAACTGTTTTTT

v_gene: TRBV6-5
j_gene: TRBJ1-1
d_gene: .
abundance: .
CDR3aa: CASSYPFEEAFF
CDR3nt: TGTGCCAGCAGTTACCCGTTCGAAGAAGCTTTCTTT

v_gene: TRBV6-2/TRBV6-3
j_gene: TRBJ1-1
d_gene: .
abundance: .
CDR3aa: CASSYSRRMNTEAFF
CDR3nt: TGTGCCAGCAGTTACTCGAGGCGGATGAACACTGAAGCTTTCTTT

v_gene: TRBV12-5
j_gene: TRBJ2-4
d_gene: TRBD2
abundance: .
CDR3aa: CASAPGLAGAKNIQYF
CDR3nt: TGTGCTAGTGCCCCGGGACTAGCGGGAGCCAAAAACATTCAGTACTTC

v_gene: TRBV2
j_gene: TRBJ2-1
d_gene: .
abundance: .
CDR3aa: CARGAFSYNEQFF
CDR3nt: TGTGCCAGGGGGGCCTTCTCCTACAATGAGCAGTTCTTC

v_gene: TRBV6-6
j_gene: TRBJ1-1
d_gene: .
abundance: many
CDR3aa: CASRQNTEAFF
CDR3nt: TGTGCCAGCAGACAGAACACTGAAGCTTTCTTT

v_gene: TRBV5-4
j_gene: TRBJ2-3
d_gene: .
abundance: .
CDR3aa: CASSYDGGTQYF
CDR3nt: TGTGCCAGCAGTTATGATGGGGGTACGCAGTATTTT

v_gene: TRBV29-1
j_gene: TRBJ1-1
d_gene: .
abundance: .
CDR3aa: CSVLTILRFEAFF
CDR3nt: TGCAGCGTCTTGACGATTTTGAGATTTGAAGCTTTCTTT

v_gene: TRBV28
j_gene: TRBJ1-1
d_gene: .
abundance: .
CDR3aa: CASSFRVVVGVNTEAFF
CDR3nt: TGTGCCAGCAGTTTCCGGGTGGTTGTAGGAGTGAACACTGAAGCTTTCTTT

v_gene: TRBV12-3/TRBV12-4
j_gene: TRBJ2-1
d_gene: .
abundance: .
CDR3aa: CASSPRKQVLGGSFLDEQFF
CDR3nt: TGTGCCAGCAGTCCCAGAAAACAGGTTTTGGGTGGGAGCTTCCTAGATGAGCAGTTCTTC

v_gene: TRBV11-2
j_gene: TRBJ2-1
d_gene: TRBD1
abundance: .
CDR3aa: CASSSLGTGEDNEQFF
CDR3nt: TGTGCCAGCAGCTCGCTAGGGACAGGGGAGGACAATGAGCAGTTCTTC

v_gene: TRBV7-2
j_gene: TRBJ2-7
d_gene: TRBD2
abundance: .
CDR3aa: CASSFSTSGTYEQYF
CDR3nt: TGTGCCAGCAGCTTCTCGACTAGCGGAACCTACGAGCAGTACTTC

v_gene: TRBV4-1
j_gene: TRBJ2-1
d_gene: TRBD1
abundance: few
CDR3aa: CASSIRPGQGAIYNEQFF
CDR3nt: TGCGCCAGCAGCATACGACCGGGACAGGGGGCTATCTACAATGAGCAGTTCTTC

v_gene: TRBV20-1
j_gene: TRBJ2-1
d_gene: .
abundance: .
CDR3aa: CSARDTASSYNEQFF
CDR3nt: TGCAGTGCTAGAGACACAGCGAGCTCCTACAATGAGCAGTTCTTC

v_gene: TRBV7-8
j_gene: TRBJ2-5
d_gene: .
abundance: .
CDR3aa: CASSMGRKETQYF
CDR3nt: TGTGCCAGCAGCATGGGACGGAAAGAGACCCAGTACTTC

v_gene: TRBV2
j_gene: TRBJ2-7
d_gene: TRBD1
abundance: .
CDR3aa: CASIGPGQYEQYF
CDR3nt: TGTGCCAGTATAGGCCCGGGACAGTACGAGCAGTACTTC

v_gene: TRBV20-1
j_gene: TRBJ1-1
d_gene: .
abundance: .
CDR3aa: CSARGFGESGAFF
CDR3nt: TGCAGTGCTAGAGGCTTCGGGGAGTCGGGGGCTTTCTTT